Shown below are 12 T cell receptor beta chains from a single sample sequenced in a study of cytomegalovirus exposure and HLA in healthy donors. Primers included in the PCR were 60 Vbeta and 13 Jbeta primers. Assay used: immunoSEQ multiplex PCR; TCRdb lists only in-frame clones, some missing. The profile shows 150,000 to 200,000 clones, about 81% of them singletons. The sequencing input was PBMCs. These TCRs come from a woman aged 18-29 years in good health and CMV-seropositive.

The chain employs TRBV25-1 and TRBJ2-5; possible D gene TRBD1, 6 bases. The CDR3 length is 17 residues. The germline V gene encodes CDR1 MGHDK and CDR2 SYGVNS. V dropped 1 base and J dropped 2 bases, with 17 bases sitting between them. The CDR3 loop reads CASSESRFQQGQETQYF. In nucleotides, the CDR3 is TGTGCCAGCAGTGAATCCCGGTTCCAACAGGGTCAAGAGACCCAGTACTTC.

The chain couples TRBV5-1 to TRBJ2-3; maybe TRBD2 (5 bases). Germline V gene sequence: CDR1 SGHRS, CDR2 YFSETQ. V dropped 4 bases and J dropped 2 bases, with 17 bases sitting between them. This CDR3 is built from 16 residues. The CDR3 reads CASSPSGGLDTDTQYF. The CDR3 nucleotides read TGCGCCAGCAGCCCCAGCGGAGGCCTAGACACAGATACGCAGTATTTT.

As regards this clone: At one end the junction does not follow the germline gene, possibly because of a read error. This chain joins TRBV7-9 and TRBJ2-3; 11 bases are a match to TRBD2. This CDR3 has 17 residues. From germline, CDR1 is SEHNR and CDR2 FQNEAQ (reference sequence). As DNA, the CDR3 is TGTTCCAGCAGCAAAATAGCGGGGGGGCATCCATCAGATACGCAGTATTTT. Translating it yields CSSSKIAGGHPSDTQYF.

The rearrangement links TRBV30 to TRBJ2-2; 8 positions agree with TRBD1. CDR1 and CDR2 from the germline V gene are GTSNPN and SVGIG (reference sequence). The CDR3 contains 17 residues. V gave up 1 base and J gave up 8 bases; unmatched junction bases: 15. The CDR3 spells CAWSEVAAGGTSGELFF. In nucleotides, the CDR3 is TGTGCCTGGAGTGAGGTGGCGGCAGGGGGCACCTCAGGGGAGCTGTTTTTT.

J is TRBJ2-3 and V is TRBV5-1, with no clear D. Trimming cost V 2 bases and J 5 bases, with 9 bases left between them. Looked up from germline, CDR1 is SGHRS and CDR2 is YFSETQ. This CDR3 contains 13 residues. CDR3 bases: TGCGCCAGCAGCTTAAGGAGTAGAGATACGCAGTATTTT. It codes for CASSLRSRDTQYF.

In nucleotides, the CDR3 is TGCGCCAGCAGCTTCTCCGGTGGGCCCTCTAACTATGGCTACACCTTC. Amino acids: CASSFSGGPSNYGYTF. J is TRBJ1-2 and V is TRBV5-1; D gene ambiguous. The CDR3 extends over 16 amino acids. Trimming stripped 2 bases from V and 0 bases from J, with 14 bases between. CDR1 SGHRS and CDR2 YFSETQ come from the germline V gene.

This chain connects TRBV6-5 to TRBJ1-3; no definite D call. The V end was cut by 6 bases, the J end by 2 bases, with 5 bases between. The CDR3 totals 12 residues. Per germline, CDR1 MNHEY and CDR2 SVGAGI. CDR3 residues: CASRGPGNTIYF. In nucleotides, the CDR3 is TGTGCCAGCAGGGGCCCTGGAAACACCATATATTTT.

CDR3 in amino acids: CASSLLGAPGANVLTF. The DNA for the CDR3 is TGTGCCAGCAGCCTACTGGGGGCGCCAGGGGCCAACGTCCTGACTTTC. The V gene is TRBV7-3, the J gene TRBJ2-6; possible D gene TRBD1, 6 bases. The V and J ends lost 5 bases and 4 bases respectively, with 15 bases between them. Germline assignment: CDR1 SGHTA and CDR2 FQGTGA. The CDR3 runs 16 residues.

The V call is TRBV27, the J call TRBJ2-1; 9 bases map to TRBD1. The CDR3 totals 15 residues. The V gene's germline CDR1 is MNHEY and CDR2 SMNVEV (reference sequence). The trim removed 4 bases at V and 3 bases at J, leaving 4 bases unmatched. CDR3 in DNA: TGTGCCAGCAGTTGGGGACAGGGCCTCTACAATGAGCAGTTCTTC. Translation gives CASSWGQGLYNEQFF.

This clone was observed a handful of times. The chain joins TRBV19 to TRBJ1-1; D may be TRBD1 (5 bases). The germline V and J ends were trimmed by 6 bases and 6 bases, with 17 bases remaining between them. The CDR3 is 14 residues long. From germline, CDR1 is LNHDA and CDR2 SQIVND (reference sequence). The CDR3 nucleotides are TGTGCCAGTAGAATCGGGCAGGGTGTGGCTGAAGCTTTCTTT. Its translation: CASRIGQGVAEAFF.

V gene TRBV6-5 combines with J gene TRBJ2-2; perhaps TRBD1 as D (6 bases). The V gene lost 5 bases and the J gene lost 2 bases, with 9 bases spanning the gap. Germline V gene lookup returns CDR1 MNHEY and CDR2 SVGAGI. The CDR3 consists of 14 residues. CDR3 in DNA: TGTGCCAGCAGTCAAGGGGGAAACACCGGGGAGCTGTTTTTT. The encoded protein is CASSQGGNTGELFF.

The rearrangement links TRBV5-1 to TRBJ1-4, with D tentatively TRBD1 (5 bases). The CDR3 covers 14 residues. The germline gives CDR1 SGHRS, CDR2 YFSETQ. The ends were cut back, 5 bases at V and 7 bases at J, with 15 bases in the middle. CDR3 region: CASRGSGSGEKLFF. For the CDR3, the DNA is TGCGCCAGCAGAGGATCAGGGTCGGGTGAAAAACTGTTTTTT.